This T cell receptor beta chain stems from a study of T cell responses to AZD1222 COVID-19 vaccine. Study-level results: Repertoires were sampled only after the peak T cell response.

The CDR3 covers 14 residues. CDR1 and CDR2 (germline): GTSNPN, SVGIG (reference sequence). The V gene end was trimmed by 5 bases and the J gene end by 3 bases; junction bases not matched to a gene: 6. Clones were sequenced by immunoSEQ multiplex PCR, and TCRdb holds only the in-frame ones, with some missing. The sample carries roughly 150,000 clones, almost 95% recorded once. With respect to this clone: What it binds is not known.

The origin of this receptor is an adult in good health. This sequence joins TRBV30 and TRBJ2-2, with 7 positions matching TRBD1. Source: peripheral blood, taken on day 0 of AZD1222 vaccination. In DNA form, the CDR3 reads TGTGCCTGGTCAAGGGACAGTTACACCGGGGAGCTGTTTTTT. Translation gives CAWSRDSYTGELFF.